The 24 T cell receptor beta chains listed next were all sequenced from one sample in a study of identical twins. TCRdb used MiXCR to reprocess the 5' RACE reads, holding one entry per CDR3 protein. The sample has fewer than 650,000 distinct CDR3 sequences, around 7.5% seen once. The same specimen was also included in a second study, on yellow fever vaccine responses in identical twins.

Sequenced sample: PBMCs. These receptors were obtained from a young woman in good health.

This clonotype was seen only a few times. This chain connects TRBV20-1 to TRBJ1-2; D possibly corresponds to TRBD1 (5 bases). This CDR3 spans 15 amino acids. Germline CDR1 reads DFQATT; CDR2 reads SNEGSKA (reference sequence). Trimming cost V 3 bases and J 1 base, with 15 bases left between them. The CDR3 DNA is TGCAGTGCTAGGAATTCCGGGACTGATAACTATGGCTACACCTTC. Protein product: CSARNSGTDNYGYTF.

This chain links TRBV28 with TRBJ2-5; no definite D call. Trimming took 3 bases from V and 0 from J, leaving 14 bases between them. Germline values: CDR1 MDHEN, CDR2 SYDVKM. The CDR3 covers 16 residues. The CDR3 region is CASSFRLSAYQETQYF. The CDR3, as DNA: TGTGCCAGCAGTTTCCGACTTTCGGCGTACCAAGAGACCCAGTACTTC.

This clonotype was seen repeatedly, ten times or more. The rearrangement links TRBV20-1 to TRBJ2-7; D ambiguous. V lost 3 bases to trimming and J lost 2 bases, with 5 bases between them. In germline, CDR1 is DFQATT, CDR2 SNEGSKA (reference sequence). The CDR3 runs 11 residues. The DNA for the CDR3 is TGCAGTGCTAGCAAAACCTACGAGCAGTACTTC. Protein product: CSASKTYEQYF.

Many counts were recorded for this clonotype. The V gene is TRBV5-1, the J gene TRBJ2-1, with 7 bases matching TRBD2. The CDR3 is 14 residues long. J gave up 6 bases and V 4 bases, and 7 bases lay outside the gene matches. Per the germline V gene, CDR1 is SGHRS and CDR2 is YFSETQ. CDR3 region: CASSVTSRINEQFF. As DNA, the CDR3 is TGCGCCAGCAGCGTGACTAGCAGAATCAATGAGCAGTTCTTC.

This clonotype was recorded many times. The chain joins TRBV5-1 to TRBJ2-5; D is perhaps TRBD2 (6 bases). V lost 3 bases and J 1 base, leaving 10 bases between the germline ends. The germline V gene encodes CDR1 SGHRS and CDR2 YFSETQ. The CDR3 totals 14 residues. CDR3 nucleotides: TGCGCCAGCAGCTCCGGAGGGAGCCAAGAGACCCAGTACTTC. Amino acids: CASSSGGSQETQYF.

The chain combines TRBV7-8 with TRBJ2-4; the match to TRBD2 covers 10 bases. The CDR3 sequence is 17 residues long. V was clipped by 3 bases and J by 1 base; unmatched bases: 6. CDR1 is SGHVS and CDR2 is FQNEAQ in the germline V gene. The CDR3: CASSFSGGGAAKNIQYF. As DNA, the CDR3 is TGTGCCAGCAGCTTCAGCGGGGGGGGGGCGGCCAAAAACATTCAGTACTTC.

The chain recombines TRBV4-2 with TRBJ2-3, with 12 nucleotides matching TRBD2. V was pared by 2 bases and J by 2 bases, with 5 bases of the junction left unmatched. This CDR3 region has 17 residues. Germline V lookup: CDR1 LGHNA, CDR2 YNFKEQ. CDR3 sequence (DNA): TGTGCCAGCAGCCAAATGCTAGCGGGGGGGCCCACAGATACGCAGTATTTT. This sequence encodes CASSQMLAGGPTDTQYF.

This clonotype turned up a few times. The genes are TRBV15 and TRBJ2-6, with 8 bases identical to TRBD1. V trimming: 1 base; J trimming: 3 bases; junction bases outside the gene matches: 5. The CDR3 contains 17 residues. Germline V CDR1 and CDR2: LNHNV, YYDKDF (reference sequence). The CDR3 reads CATSRAGGDLGANVLTF. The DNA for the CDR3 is TGTGCCACCAGCAGAGCAGGGGGCGACCTTGGGGCCAACGTCCTGACTTTC.

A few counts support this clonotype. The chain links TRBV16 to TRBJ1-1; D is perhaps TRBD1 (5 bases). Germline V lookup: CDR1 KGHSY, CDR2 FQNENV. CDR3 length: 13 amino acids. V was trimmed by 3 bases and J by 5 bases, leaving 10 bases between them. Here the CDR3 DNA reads TGTGCCAGCAGCCACCGGACATTTACTGAAGCTTTCTTT. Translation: CASSHRTFTEAFF.

The CDR3 reads CSVRAWREGVGETQYF. CDR3 coding DNA: TGCAGTGTTCGGGCTTGGCGGGAGGGGGTGGGAGAGACCCAGTACTTC. This chain uses TRBV20-1 with TRBJ2-5; 9 bases are a match to TRBD2. The V segment lost 7 bases and the J segment 4 bases; nucleotides outside the gene matches: 16. CDR1 DFQATT and CDR2 SNEGSKA come from the germline V gene (reference sequence). CDR3 length: 16 residues.

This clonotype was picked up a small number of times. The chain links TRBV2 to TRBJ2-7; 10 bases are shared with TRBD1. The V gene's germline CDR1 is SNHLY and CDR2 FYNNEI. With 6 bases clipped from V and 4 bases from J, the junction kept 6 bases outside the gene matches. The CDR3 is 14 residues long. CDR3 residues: CASRPAGQGYEQYV. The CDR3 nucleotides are TGTGCCAGCAGGCCTGCGGGACAGGGGTACGAGCAGTACGTC.

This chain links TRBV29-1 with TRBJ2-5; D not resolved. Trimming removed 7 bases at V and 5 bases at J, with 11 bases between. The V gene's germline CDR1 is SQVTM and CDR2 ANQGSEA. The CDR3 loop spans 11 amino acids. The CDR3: CSGGLRETQYF. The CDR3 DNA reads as TGCAGCGGGGGTCTGAGGGAGACCCAGTACTTC. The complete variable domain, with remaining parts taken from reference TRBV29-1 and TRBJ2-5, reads SAVISQKPSRDICQRGTSLTIQCQVDSQVTMMFWYRQQPGQSLTLIATANQGSEATYESGFVIDKFPISRPNLTFSTLTVSNMSPEDSSIYLCSGGLRETQYFGPGTRLLVL.

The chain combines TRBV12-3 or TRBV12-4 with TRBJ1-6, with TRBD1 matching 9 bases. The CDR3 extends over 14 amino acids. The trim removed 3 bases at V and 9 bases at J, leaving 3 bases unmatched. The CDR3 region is CASSFRTGVSPLHF. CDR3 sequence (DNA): TGTGCCAGCAGTTTTAGGACAGGGGTTTCACCCCTCCACTTT.

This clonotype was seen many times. CDR3 nucleotide sequence: TGTGCCAGCAGTTTAGAAGGGATGCAGCCCCAGCATTTT. Its translation is CASSLEGMQPQHF. This chain uses TRBV28 with TRBJ1-5; D not resolved. The CDR3 totals 13 residues. Trimming removed 2 bases at V and 7 bases at J, with 9 bases between. CDR1 is MDHEN and CDR2 is SYDVKM in the germline V gene.

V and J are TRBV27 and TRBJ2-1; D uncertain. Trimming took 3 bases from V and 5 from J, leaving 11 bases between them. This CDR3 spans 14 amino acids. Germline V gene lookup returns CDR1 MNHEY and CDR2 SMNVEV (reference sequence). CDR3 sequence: CASSFGQSNNEQFF. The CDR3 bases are TGTGCCAGCAGTTTCGGCCAGTCCAACAATGAGCAGTTCTTC.

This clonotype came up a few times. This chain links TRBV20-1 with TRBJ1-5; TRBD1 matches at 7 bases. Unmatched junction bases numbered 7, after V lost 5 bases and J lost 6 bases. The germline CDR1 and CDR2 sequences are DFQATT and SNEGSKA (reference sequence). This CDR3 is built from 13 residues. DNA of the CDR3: TGCAGTGCTGAGGACAGGCGGAGTCAGCCCCAGCATTTT. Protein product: CSAEDRRSQPQHF.

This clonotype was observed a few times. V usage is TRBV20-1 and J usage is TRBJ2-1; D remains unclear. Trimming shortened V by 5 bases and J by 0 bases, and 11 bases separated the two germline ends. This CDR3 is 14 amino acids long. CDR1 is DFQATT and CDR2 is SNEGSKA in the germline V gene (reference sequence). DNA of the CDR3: TGCAGTGCTGCGCCTTGGGGCTCCTACAATGAGCAGTTCTTC. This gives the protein CSAAPWGSYNEQFF.

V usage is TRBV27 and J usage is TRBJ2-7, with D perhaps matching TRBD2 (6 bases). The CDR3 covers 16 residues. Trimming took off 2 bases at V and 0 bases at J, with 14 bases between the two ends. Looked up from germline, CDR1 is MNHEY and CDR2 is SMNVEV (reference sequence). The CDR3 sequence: CASSLRLGGSSYEQYF. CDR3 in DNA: TGTGCCAGCAGTTTAAGGCTCGGGGGAAGCTCCTACGAGCAGTACTTC.

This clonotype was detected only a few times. In DNA form, the CDR3 reads TGTGCCAGCAGCCCTATACTACCCGTCCGGGAAGCTAACTATGGCTACACCTTC. As protein: CASSPILPVREANYGYTF. This rearrangement joins TRBV11-1 to TRBJ1-2; no clear D gene. Germline-derived CDR1 and CDR2 are SGHAT and FQDESV (reference sequence). V was cut by 5 bases and J by 0 bases, with 22 bases left in between. This CDR3 has 18 residues.

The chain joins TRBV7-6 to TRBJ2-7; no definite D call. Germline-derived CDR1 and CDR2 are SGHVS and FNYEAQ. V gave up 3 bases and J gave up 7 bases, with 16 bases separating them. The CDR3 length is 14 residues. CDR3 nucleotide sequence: TGTGCCAGCAGCTTTGTCGAAGGGCCTCGGGAGCAGTACTTC. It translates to CASSFVEGPREQYF.

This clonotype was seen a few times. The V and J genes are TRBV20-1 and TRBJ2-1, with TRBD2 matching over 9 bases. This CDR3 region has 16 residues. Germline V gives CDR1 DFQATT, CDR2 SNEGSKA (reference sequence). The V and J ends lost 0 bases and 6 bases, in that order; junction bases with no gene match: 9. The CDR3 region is CSARDRRLAAPNEQFF. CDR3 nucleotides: TGCAGTGCTAGAGATCGTCGACTAGCGGCTCCCAATGAGCAGTTCTTC.

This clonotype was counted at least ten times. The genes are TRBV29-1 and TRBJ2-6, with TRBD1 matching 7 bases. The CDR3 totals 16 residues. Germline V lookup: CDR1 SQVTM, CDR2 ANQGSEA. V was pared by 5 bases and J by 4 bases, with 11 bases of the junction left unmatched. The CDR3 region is CSVSKGTAGGANVLTF. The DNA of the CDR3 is TGCAGCGTTTCAAAGGGGACAGCTGGGGGGGCCAACGTCCTGACTTTC.

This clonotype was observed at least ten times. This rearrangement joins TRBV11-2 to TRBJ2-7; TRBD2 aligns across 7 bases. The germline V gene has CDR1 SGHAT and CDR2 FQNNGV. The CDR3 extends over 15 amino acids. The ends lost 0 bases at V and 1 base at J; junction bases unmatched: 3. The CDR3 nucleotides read TGTGCCAGCAGCTTAGAGGCTAGCGGTTCCTACGAGCAGTACTTC. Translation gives CASSLEASGSYEQYF.

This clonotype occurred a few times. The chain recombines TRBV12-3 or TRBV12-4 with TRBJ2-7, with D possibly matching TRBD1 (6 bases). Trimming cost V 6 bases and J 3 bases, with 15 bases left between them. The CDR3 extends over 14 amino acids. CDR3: CASRSGEQGYEQYF. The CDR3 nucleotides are TGTGCCAGCAGATCCGGGGAACAGGGCTACGAGCAGTACTTC.